This TCR beta chain was recovered during a study of cytomegalovirus exposure and HLA in healthy donors. CDR3 length: 11 amino acids. Trimming removed 1 base from V and 4 bases from J, with 4 bases in between. The germline V gene has CDR1 SQVTM and CDR2 ANQGSEA. Researchers ran the PCR with 60 Vbeta and 13 Jbeta primers. Data came from immunoSEQ multiplex PCR; TCRdb stores just in-frame clones and leaves some out. The table lists tens of thousands of clones, around 80% of them singletons. This clonotype was sampled from a man aged 50-60 years in good health and CMV-seropositive. The sample taken for sequencing was PBMCs. This chain connects TRBV29-1 to TRBJ2-5; no reliable D call. The CDR3 nucleotides read TGCAGCGTTGAAGGGCTAGAGACCCAGTACTTC. Translation: CSVEGLETQYF.